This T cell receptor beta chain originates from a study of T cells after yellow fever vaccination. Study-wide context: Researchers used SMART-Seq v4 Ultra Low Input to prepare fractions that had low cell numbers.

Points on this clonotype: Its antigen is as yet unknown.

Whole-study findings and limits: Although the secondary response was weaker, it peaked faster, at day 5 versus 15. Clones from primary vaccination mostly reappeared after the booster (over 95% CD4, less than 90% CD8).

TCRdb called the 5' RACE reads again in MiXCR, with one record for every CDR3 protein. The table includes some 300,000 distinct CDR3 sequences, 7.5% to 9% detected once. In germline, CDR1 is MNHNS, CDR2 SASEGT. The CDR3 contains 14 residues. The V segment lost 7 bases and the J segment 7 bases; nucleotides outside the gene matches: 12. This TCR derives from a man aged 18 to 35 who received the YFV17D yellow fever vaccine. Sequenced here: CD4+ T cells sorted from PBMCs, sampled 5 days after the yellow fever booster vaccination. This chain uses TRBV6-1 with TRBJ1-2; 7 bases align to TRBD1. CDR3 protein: CASTLPRQGAGYTF. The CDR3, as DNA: TGTGCCAGCACCTTACCTCGACAGGGTGCTGGCTACACCTTC.